The clone carrying this T cell receptor (beta chain) is a singleton in its sample. What it binds is unknown. The sample originates from a study of cytomegalovirus exposure and HLA in healthy donors. Overall study context: It was reported in a later analysis that the 90 to 150 validation repertoires used the same platform as the approximately 600 first-cohort repertoires. Findings of the study overall: There were some public TCRs occurring in many donors, but most TCR sequences were rare. Specificity for CMV antigens was confirmed in vitro for three of the CMV-associated chains.

Separate from the approximately 670-subject first cohort was the approximately 120-subject validation cohort, to which the donors belonged. Sequenced by immunoSEQ multiplex PCR; TCRdb stores in-frame clones only, minus some. In the table there are tens of thousands of clones, around 94% of which are singletons. The CDR3 loop spans 14 amino acids. The ends lost 4 bases at V and 5 bases at J; junction bases unmatched: 8. Germline CDR1 is SGHNT and CDR2 is YYREEE (reference sequence). The sequence derives from a young man in good health and CMV-seronegative. The sequenced sample consisted of PBMCs. This chain joins TRBV5-4 and TRBJ1-1; 7 bases are shared with TRBD1. The DNA for the CDR3 is TGTGCCAGCAGCCCCTTCGAGGGGGCTACTGAAGCTTTCTTT. It translates to CASSPFEGATEAFF.